The T cell receptor (beta chain) described here comes from a study of PD-1 blockade in classical Hodgkin lymphoma. Regarding this clone: The target antigen is unknown.

Assay: immunoSEQ multiplex PCR; the TCRdb copy retains only in-frame clones and omits some. Of 100,000 or so clones listed, roughly 89% are singletons. Trimming removed 0 bases from V and 0 bases from J, with 8 bases in between. CDR3 length: 15 amino acids. Germline V lookup: CDR1 LGHNA, CDR2 YSLEER. Documented time point: cycle 4 day 1 (C4D1), after about 6 weeks of nivolumab. Every patient experienced relapse after autologous stem cell transplantation, and brentuximab vedotin exposure varied. Study-wide points: Healthy donors were reported to have higher baseline TCR diversity than newly diagnosed patients. Diversity in CD4+ TCRs, unlike that measured in CD8+ TCRs, had risen significantly by C4D1.

This clonotype was sampled from a human donor with classical Hodgkin lymphoma. This specimen was peripheral blood mononuclear cells (PBMCs), taken before the fourth cycle of nivolumab. The chain uses TRBV4-3 and TRBJ1-1, with D unresolved. The CDR3 sequence is CASSQETEVNTEAFF. CDR3 DNA: TGCGCCAGCAGCCAAGAGACGGAAGTGAACACTGAAGCTTTCTTT.